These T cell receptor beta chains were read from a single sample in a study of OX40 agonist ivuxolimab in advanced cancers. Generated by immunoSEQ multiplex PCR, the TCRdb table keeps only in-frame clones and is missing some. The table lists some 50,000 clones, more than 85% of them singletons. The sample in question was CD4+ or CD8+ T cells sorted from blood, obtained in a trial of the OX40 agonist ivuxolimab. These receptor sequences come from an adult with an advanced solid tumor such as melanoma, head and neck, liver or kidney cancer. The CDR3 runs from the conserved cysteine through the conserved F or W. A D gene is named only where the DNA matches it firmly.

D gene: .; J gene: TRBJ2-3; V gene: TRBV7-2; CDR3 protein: CASSPEGPRRVEDTQYF
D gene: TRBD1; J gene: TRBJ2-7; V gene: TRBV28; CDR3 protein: CASSLGTGAEQYF
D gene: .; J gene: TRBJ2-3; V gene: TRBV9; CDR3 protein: CASSVARTGARQADTQYF
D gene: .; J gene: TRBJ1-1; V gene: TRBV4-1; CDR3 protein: CASSPSWGGNTEAFF
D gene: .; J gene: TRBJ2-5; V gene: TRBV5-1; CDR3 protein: CASSLEVRTPQETQYF
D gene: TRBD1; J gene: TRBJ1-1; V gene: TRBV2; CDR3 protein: CASSRGGGLSEAFF
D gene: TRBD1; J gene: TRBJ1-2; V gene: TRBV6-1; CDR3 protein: CASSEAGTGLYGYTF
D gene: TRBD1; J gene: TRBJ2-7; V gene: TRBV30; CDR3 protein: CAWSRTGGSYEQYF
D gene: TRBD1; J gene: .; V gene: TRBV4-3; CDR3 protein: CASSQLTGVANYEQYF
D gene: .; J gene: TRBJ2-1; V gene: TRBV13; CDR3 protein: CASSLVLGGYNEQFF
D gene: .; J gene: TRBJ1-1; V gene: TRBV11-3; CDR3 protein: CASSLNRGEAFF
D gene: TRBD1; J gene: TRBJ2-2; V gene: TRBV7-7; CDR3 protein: CASSSPGTGVTGELFF
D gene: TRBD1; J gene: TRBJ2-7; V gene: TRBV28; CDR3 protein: CASSLGTGTYEQYF
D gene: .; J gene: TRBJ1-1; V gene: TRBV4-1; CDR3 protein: CASSQHTGNTEAFF
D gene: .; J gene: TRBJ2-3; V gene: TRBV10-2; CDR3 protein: CASSEVGVTDTQYF
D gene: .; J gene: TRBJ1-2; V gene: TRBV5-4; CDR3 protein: CASSRTGPGVGYTF
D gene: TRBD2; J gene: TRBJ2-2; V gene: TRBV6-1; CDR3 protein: CASSAGLASTGELFF
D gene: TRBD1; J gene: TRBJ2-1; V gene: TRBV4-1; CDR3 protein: CASSQGPPDRGTEQFF
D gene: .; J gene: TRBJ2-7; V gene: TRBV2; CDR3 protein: CASSLTAYEQYF
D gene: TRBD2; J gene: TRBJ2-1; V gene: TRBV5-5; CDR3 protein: CASSARLAGVEQFF
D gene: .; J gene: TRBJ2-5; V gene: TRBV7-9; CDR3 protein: CASSLRGRGQGETQYF
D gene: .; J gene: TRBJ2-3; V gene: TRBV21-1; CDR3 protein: CASSKEGSREAPKPTDTQYF
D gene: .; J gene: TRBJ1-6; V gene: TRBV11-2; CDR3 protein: CASSSPNSPLHF
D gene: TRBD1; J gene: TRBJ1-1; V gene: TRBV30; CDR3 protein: CAWKPEGQMNTEAFF
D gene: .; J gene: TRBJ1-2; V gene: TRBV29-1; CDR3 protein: CSVSKGAGGYGYTF
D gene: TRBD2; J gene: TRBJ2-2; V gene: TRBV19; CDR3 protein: CASSILTSGSRNTGELFF
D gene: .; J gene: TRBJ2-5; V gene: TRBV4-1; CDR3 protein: CASSQEGETQYF
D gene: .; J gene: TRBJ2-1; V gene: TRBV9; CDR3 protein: CASSVAGAYNEQFF
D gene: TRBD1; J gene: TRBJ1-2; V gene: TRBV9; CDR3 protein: CASSGRQGSSTF
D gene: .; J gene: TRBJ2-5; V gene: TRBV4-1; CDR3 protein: CASSQVRQGGTQYF